Below, one T cell receptor (beta chain) is given with its context. The data were produced by immunoSEQ multiplex PCR, yet TCRdb's version contains in-frame clones alone and is incomplete. Of approximately 480,000 clones in the sample, about 88% were seen once. Seattle cases were enrolled at active infection and followed longitudinally. The CDR3 consists of 16 residues. From germline, CDR1 is SGDLS and CDR2 YYNGEE. V gave up 4 bases and J gave up 5 bases; unmatched junction bases: 10. This sample is drawn from a study of blood T cell repertoires in COVID-19. Study-level information: PBMCs, B-cell-depleted T cells, or T cells were the source of the cDNA or gDNA that made up the material.

V is TRBV9 and J is TRBJ2-5; 11 bases map to TRBD2. The clonotype was recovered from a man aged 18 to 35 with COVID-19, enrolled during active disease. Sequenced input: peripheral blood. CDR3 sequence reads: CASSSFSGRAMETQYF. CDR3 nucleotide sequence: TGTGCCAGCAGCTCCTTTAGCGGGAGGGCCATGGAGACCCAGTACTTC. Full variable domain (outside the CDR3, taken from reference TRBV9 and TRBJ2-5): DSGVTQTPKHLITATGQRVTLRCSPRSGDLSVYWYQQSLDQGLQFLIQYYNGEERAKGNILERFSAQQFPDLHSELNLSSLELGDSALYFCASSSFSGRAMETQYFGPGTRLLVL.